This TCR beta chain emerged from a study of beta chain features in type 1 diabetes. About the research overall: The samples had 85 million to 130 million sorted cells examined in all.

cDNA synthesis used the whole RNA isolate, giving expressed TCRB sequences. Assay: immunoSEQ multiplex PCR; the TCRdb copy retains only in-frame clones and omits some. The data show about 320,000 clones, approximately 15% seen once. The junction had 5 bases not matched to a gene; V was cut back by 4 bases and J by 9 bases. The CDR3 loop spans 13 amino acids. Germline values: CDR1 SGDLS, CDR2 YYNGEE. This clone was seen a handful of times. A single heparinised draw of approximately 110 mL on average was taken per donor. Once sorted, every population was more than 98% pure. V usage is TRBV9 and J usage is TRBJ2-1; TRBD1 aligns across 9 bases. The sequence came from a man aged 25 to 45 in good health. Sample: central memory CD4+ T cells from blood. This chain's CDR3 is CASSITGGTEQFF. CDR3 nucleotide sequence: TGTGCCAGCAGCATAACAGGGGGCACTGAGCAGTTCTTC.